This TCR beta chain comes out of a study of shared clonotypes between healthy human individuals. Study-wide findings and caveats: Non-shared clonotypes displayed generation probabilities falling below those of clonotypes present in all four donors. Investigators collected only blood, and repertoires in tissues likely differ.

This clone occurred once. Its antigen is as yet unknown. Method: immunoSEQ multiplex PCR; TCRdb's copy keeps in-frame clones and lacks some. The repertoire includes more than 400,000 clones, around 96% of them detected once, and about 0.067% sits in the top ten. Sequencing was done on a sample of naive CD4+ T cells sorted from blood. Subset reported: CD45RA+ positively selected. This receptor was obtained from a woman between 25 and 40 years old in good health.

Written as DNA, the CDR3 is TGCGCCAGCAGCTACAGGGGCCCCGAATCGGGCACAGATACGCAGTATTTT. This codes for CASSYRGPESGTDTQYF. The V and J genes are TRBV5-1 and TRBJ2-3; 7 nucleotides match TRBD1. V lost 3 bases, J lost 1 base, and 11 bases stayed unmatched. Germline CDR1 is SGHRS and CDR2 is YFSETQ. The CDR3 is made up of 17 amino acids.